This entry is about one TCR beta chain. These data originate in a study of shared T cell receptors in the human thymus. Method: immunoSEQ multiplex PCR; TCRdb's copy keeps in-frame clones and lacks some. This sample has roughly 700,000 clones, with approximately 88% found just once. The same specimen was also included in a second study, on human thymus T cells. That study reports: Thymic samples were excised during corrective heart operations.

Sample: thymocytes. This clonotype was obtained from a boy less than two years old with a congenital heart defect.

CDR3 nucleotides: TGTGCCATCTCCAAGGGAGGGCAGCCCCAGCATTTT. Translating gives CAISKGGQPQHF. The chain is built from TRBV28 and TRBJ1-5; D is uncertain. Looked up from germline, CDR1 is MDHEN and CDR2 is SYDVKM. The V end lost 10 bases, the J end lost 7 bases, and 14 bases lay between the germline ends. The CDR3 runs to 12 residues.